This T cell receptor beta chain was retrieved from a study of CD8+ T cells in alopecia areata. Investigators isolated RNA and reverse transcribed it into cDNA to act as the sequencing template. Generated by immunoSEQ multiplex PCR, the TCRdb table keeps only in-frame clones and is missing some. Of over 100,000 clones in the sample, 50% to 55% were seen once. The sample holds a few counts of this clone. Germline values: CDR1 LNHDA, CDR2 SQIVND (reference sequence). The J segment lost 4 bases and the V segment lost 6 bases, leaving 7 bases of the junction unmatched. CDR3 length: 14 residues. The treatment: oral pan-JAK inhibitor, 5-10 mg twice daily. Alopecia areata patients provided lesional scalp punch biopsies and peripheral blood, both collected for the study.

The sequence came from a human donor with alopecia areata. The rearrangement uses TRBV19 and TRBJ1-2; 8 bases fit TRBD1. The specimen was CD4+ T cells sorted from blood, collected at week 4, from a patient treated with tofacitinib. The CDR3: CASSMGDRIYGYTF. CDR3 DNA sequence: TGTGCCAGTAGCATGGGGGACAGGATCTATGGCTACACCTTC.